These 27 T cell receptor beta chains share one sample of origin, sequenced in a study of T cell clonality in common variable immunodeficiency. Findings and caveats of the study: Common variable immunodeficiency TCR beta sequences reportedly had fewer deletions and N-nucleotide insertions.

Sequencing used immunoSEQ multiplex PCR; TCRdb keeps in-frame clones, though not all of them. This repertoire holds over 11,000 clones, and none appear only once. These receptors' targets are unknown. The source material was peripheral blood mononuclear cells. The receptors derive from a human donor with common variable immunodeficiency.

In its sample, this clone was seen a few times. The sequenced fragment ends 3 residues before the CDR3 boundary, so the rest is inferred from the germline J gene. The chain links TRBV20-1 to TRBJ2-5, with D unresolved. The V end was cut by 0 bases, the J end by 0 bases, with 11 bases between. The CDR3 has 15 residues. Germline assignment: CDR1 DFQATT and CDR2 SNEGSKA (reference sequence). The sequenced CDR3 bases are TGCAGTGCTAGAGATCTGTGGCAGGACCAAGAGACC. Its translation: CSARDLWQDQET. The entire CDR3 reads CSARDLWQDQETQYF.

This clone was detected a few times. The CDR3 end falls 3 residues outside the read, so it is completed with the germline J gene. The gene calls are TRBV7-2 and TRBJ2-3, with D perhaps TRBD1 (5 bases). Germline V gene lookup returns CDR1 SGHTA and CDR2 FQGNSA. The CDR3 totals 15 residues. V was trimmed by 5 bases and J by 0 bases, leaving 12 bases between them. The CDR3 DNA, read in part, is TGTGCCAGCAGCCCCCGCAGGACAAGCACAGATACG. It yields the protein CASSPRRTSTDT. The entire CDR3 reads CASSPRRTSTDTQYF.

This clone was recorded a few times. Sequencing ends 3 residues short of the CDR3 end; the germline J gene provides the rest. The chain combines TRBV6-2 or TRBV6-3 with TRBJ2-5; D perhaps matches TRBD1 (6 bases). Trimming removed 6 bases from V and 3 bases from J, with 11 bases in between. The CDR3 runs 13 residues. Germline V CDR1 and CDR2: MNHEY, SVGEGT. The sequenced CDR3 bases are TGTGCCAGCAGCTCTGGACAGAAAGAGACC. Translation gives CASSSGQKET. From start to end, the CDR3 is CASSSGQKETQYF.

Only a few counts were recorded for this clone. The CDR3: CASSPLAAGENQPQHF. CDR3 bases read: TGTGCCAGCTCACCCCTGGCGGCAGGGGAGAATCAGCCC. V gene TRBV18 combines with J gene TRBJ1-5; D may be TRBD1 (6 bases). The sequenced fragment ends 3 residues before the CDR3 boundary, so the rest is inferred from the germline J gene. V lost 3 bases, J lost 4 bases, and 16 bases lay in between. The CDR3 is 16 residues long. The germline V gene has CDR1 KGHSH and CDR2 LQKENI.

Concerning this clone itself: The read finishes 3 residues shy of the CDR3 end, and the germline J gene is used to complete it. V is TRBV6-2 or TRBV6-3 and J is TRBJ2-7; 10 nucleotides align to TRBD1. The CDR3 totals 15 residues. Looked up from germline, CDR1 is MNHEY and CDR2 is SVGEGT. The trim removed 0 bases at V and 3 bases at J, leaving 2 bases unmatched. The covered CDR3 bases are TGTGCCAGCAGTTACTCTGGGACAGGGGTCTACGAG. Protein sequence: CASSYSGTGVYE. The entire CDR3 is CASSYSGTGVYEQYF.

There are a few counts of this clone. The read gets to within 3 residues of the CDR3 end, and the germline J gene fills in the rest. V gene TRBV5-1 combines with J gene TRBJ1-1; a weak D match, TRBD1 (6 bases). The CDR3 covers 13 residues. The germline CDR1 and CDR2 sequences are SGHRS and YFSETQ. V lost 4 bases and J lost 5, with 12 bases in between. The CDR3 loop is CASSHRQETEAFF. The part of the CDR3 DNA that was read is TGCGCCAGCAGCCATCGACAGGAGACTGAA.

About this clone: The read terminates 3 residues ahead of where the CDR3 ends, so the germline J gene completes it. This chain joins TRBV2 and TRBJ2-7; D may be TRBD2 (6 bases). The CDR3 runs to 14 residues. Germline assignment: CDR1 SNHLY and CDR2 FYNNEI. Trimming shortened V by 7 bases and J by 0 bases, and 13 bases separated the two germline ends. The CDR3 bases that were read are TGTGCCAGCAAGGCGCGGGGAAACTCCTACGAG. It encodes CASKARGNSYE. The entire CDR3 protein reads CASKARGNSYEQYF.

This clone has a handful of counts. The CDR3 extends 3 residues past the end of the read, so its final part is completed from the germline J gene. The chain has TRBV7-6 and TRBJ2-7; 9 positions agree with TRBD1. The germline gives CDR1 SGHVS, CDR2 FNYEAQ. V was pared by 5 bases and J by 4 bases, with 6 bases of the junction left unmatched. The CDR3 length is 14 residues. The CDR3 bases that were read are TGTGCCAGCAGCCCCCGGGACAGGGTTTACGAG. Its protein product is CASSPRDRVYE. The full CDR3 is CASSPRDRVYEQYF.

This clone turned up a few times. With the read ending 3 residues before the CDR3 end, the germline J gene is used to fill in that end. The rearrangement links TRBV18 to TRBJ2-7; 10 bases line up with TRBD1. The germline V gene encodes CDR1 KGHSH and CDR2 LQKENI. The trim removed 4 bases at V and 3 bases at J, leaving 6 bases unmatched. The CDR3 consists of 15 residues. CDR3 bases read: TGTGCCAGCTCACGGTGGGGACAGGGGATCTACGAG. This sequence encodes CASSRWGQGIYE. Given in full, the CDR3 is CASSRWGQGIYEQYF.

This clone has only a few counts. Coverage ceases 3 residues before the CDR3 finishes, and the germline J gene fills in the end. The V call is TRBV7-2, the J call TRBJ2-5; maybe TRBD1 (5 bases). Trimming took 1 base from V and 4 from J, leaving 7 bases between them. The germline CDR1 and CDR2 sequences are SGHTA and FQGNSA. The CDR3 has 13 residues. The part of the CDR3 DNA that was read is TGTGCCAGCAGCTTAGGTCAGGGAGAGACC. Protein: CASSLGQGET. The CDR3 in full is CASSLGQGETQYF.

As concerns this clone: Coverage ceases 3 residues before the CDR3 finishes, and the germline J gene fills in the end. The V and J genes are TRBV7-9 and TRBJ1-6, with a tentative D call TRBD1 (5 bases). The CDR3 contains 13 residues. The germline gives CDR1 SEHNR, CDR2 FQNEAQ (reference sequence). V lost 5 bases to trimming and J lost 8 bases, with 10 bases between them. The CDR3 sequence is CASSLRQHSPLHF. CDR3 DNA, as far as it was read: TGTGCCAGCAGCCTCCGACAGCATTCACCC.

This clone was counted only a few times. The CDR3 extends 3 residues past the end of the read, so its final part is completed from the germline J gene. The chain is built from TRBV19 and TRBJ1-5; the D gene is possibly TRBD1 (5 bases). Germline V gene lookup returns CDR1 LNHDA and CDR2 SQIVND (reference sequence). Trimming left V 7 bases short and J 2 bases short, with 18 bases between. The CDR3 spans 16 residues. Here the CDR3 reads CASTGGGIVGNQPQHF. CDR3 DNA (partial): TGTGCCAGTACCGGGGGGGGGATTGTCGGCAATCAGCCC.

With respect to this clone: With the read ending 3 residues before the CDR3 end, the germline J gene is used to fill in that end. V gene TRBV18 combines with J gene TRBJ2-7; TRBD1 matches at 8 bases. After removal of 3 bases from V and 6 bases from J, the junction contained 10 bases not matched to a gene. In germline, CDR1 is KGHSH, CDR2 LQKENI. This CDR3 comprises 15 residues. CDR3 protein: CASSPQTGESREQYF. The sequenced part of the CDR3 DNA is TGTGCCAGCTCACCCCAGACAGGGGAGAGTCGCGAG.

This clone was seen more than once but under ten times. The read ends 3 residues shy of where the CDR3 ends; the end is completed using the germline J gene. This chain joins TRBV2 and TRBJ2-5; 13 bases match TRBD2. Trimming cost V 6 bases and J 5 bases; bases outside gene matches: 12. Germline CDR1 and CDR2: SNHLY and FYNNEI. This CDR3 region has 17 residues. The sequenced CDR3 bases are TGTGCCAGCAGCCCTGGGACTAGCGGGACTAGTGGGGAGACC. Its protein product is CASSPGTSGTSGET. The full CDR3 sequence reads CASSPGTSGTSGETQYF.

This clone appeared a few times. The CDR3 extends 3 residues past the end of the read, so its final part is completed from the germline J gene. This chain links TRBV5-6 with TRBJ1-1, with D possibly being TRBD1 (6 bases). Looked up from germline, CDR1 is SGHDT and CDR2 is YYEEEE. CDR3 length: 14 residues. V was cut by 0 bases and J by 1 base, with 7 bases left in between. Here the CDR3 reads CASSLGQANTEAFF. CDR3 DNA (partial): TGTGCCAGCAGCTTGGGACAGGCGAACACTGAA.

By share, this clone ranks as medium-sized. Sequencing ends 3 residues short of the CDR3 end; the germline J gene provides the rest. The chain recombines TRBV6-2 or TRBV6-3 with TRBJ2-5; TRBD2 aligns across 7 bases. The J segment lost 0 bases and the V segment lost 2 bases, leaving 3 bases of the junction unmatched. Per the germline V gene, CDR1 is MNHEY and CDR2 is SVGEGT. This CDR3 is 15 amino acids long. Here the CDR3 reads CASSYLAENQETQYF. The part of the CDR3 DNA that was read is TGTGCCAGCAGTTACCTAGCGGAGAACCAAGAGACC.

This clone came up a few times. The CDR3 end lies 3 residues beyond the end of the read and is filled in from the germline J gene. The rearrangement links TRBV2 to TRBJ1-5; 7 positions match TRBD1. The CDR3 is made up of 14 amino acids. The J segment lost 5 bases and the V segment lost 10 bases, leaving 11 bases of the junction unmatched. The germline V gene encodes CDR1 SNHLY and CDR2 FYNNEI. Partial CDR3 DNA: TGTGCCACCTCGGGAGGGGGCAAGCATCAGCCC. Protein sequence: CATSGGGKHQP. The whole CDR3 protein is CATSGGGKHQPQHF.

Details on this clone: The read terminates 3 residues ahead of where the CDR3 ends, so the germline J gene completes it. The chain has TRBV7-9 and TRBJ2-7; D unclear. Trimming shortened V by 1 base and J by 2 bases, and 6 bases separated the two germline ends. The CDR3 is made up of 13 amino acids. Germline CDR1 and CDR2: SEHNR and FQNEAQ (reference sequence). CDR3 region: CASSLGRTYEQYF. The sequenced part of the CDR3 DNA is TGTGCCAGCAGCTTAGGCAGGACCTACGAG.

Turning to this clone: Germline and junction disagree at one end, which may indicate a read error. The read halts 3 residues ahead of the CDR3 end, with the missing end drawn from the germline J gene. The J gene is TRBJ2-1, the V gene TRBV7-9, with 8 bases lining up with TRBD1. The CDR3 totals 13 residues. Germline lookup yields CDR1 SEHNR and CDR2 FQNEAQ (reference sequence). CDR3 sequence: CSSFRTGYNEQFF. The CDR3 DNA, read in part, is TGTTCCAGCTTTAGGACAGGGTACAATGAG.

This clone appeared a few times. The read terminates 3 residues before the CDR3 end, so the remaining end is supplied by the germline J gene. This chain connects TRBV7-9 to TRBJ2-3; the D is unclear. Germline assignment: CDR1 SEHNR and CDR2 FQNEAQ (reference sequence). The CDR3 length is 12 residues. Trimming took 7 bases from V and 3 from J, leaving 8 bases between them. CDR3 loop: CASTSNTDTQYF. The CDR3 DNA, read in part, is TGTGCCAGCACATCTAATACAGATACG.

This clone was observed a few times. The read stops 3 residues short of the end of the CDR3; the missing end is completed from the germline J gene. The V call is TRBV30, the J call TRBJ1-2; D not certain. The CDR3 has 11 residues. V gave up 4 bases and J gave up 7 bases, with 10 bases separating them. Germline loops: CDR1 GTSNPN, CDR2 SVGIG (reference sequence). The CDR3 region is CAWKIQVGYTF. The part of the CDR3 DNA that was read is TGTGCCTGGAAAATTCAGGTTGGC.

A remark on this clone: Read data end 3 residues before the CDR3 end; the end is taken from the germline J gene. The gene calls are TRBV19 and TRBJ2-1; weak D call: TRBD1 (6 bases). The CDR3 extends over 13 amino acids. Trimming left V 4 bases short and J 9 bases short, with 13 bases between. Germline V gene sequence: CDR1 LNHDA, CDR2 SQIVND (reference sequence). CDR3 loop: CASSKGTLSEQFF. CDR3 bases read: TGTGCCAGTAGTAAGGGGACACTATCTGAG.

This clone has just a few counts. CDR3 bases read: TGTGCCAGCAGCTTAGAGGCAGCGCATGAA. Residues: CASSLEAAHE. From start to end, the CDR3 is CASSLEAAHEAFF. The chain links TRBV7-2 to TRBJ1-1; D unclear. The CDR3 end falls 3 residues outside the read, so it is completed with the germline J gene. Germline V CDR1 and CDR2: SGHTA, FQGNSA. The ends were cut back, 1 base at V and 7 bases at J, with 10 bases in the middle. There are 13 residues in the CDR3.

Comment on this clone: The missing CDR3 end, 3 residues past where the read stops, is filled in from the germline J gene. J is TRBJ2-1 and V is TRBV7-9; D may be TRBD1 (5 bases). V was clipped by 2 bases and J by 2 bases, with 10 bases between them. The CDR3 has 15 amino acids. Germline V gene data show CDR1 as SEHNR and CDR2 as FQNEAQ (reference sequence). The CDR3 region is CASSLPQGTYNEQFF. CDR3 DNA (partial): TGTGCCAGCAGCTTACCGCAGGGCACCTACAATGAG.

This clone occurred a few times. The observed sequence ends 3 residues before the CDR3 terminus, with the missing tail filled in from the germline J gene. This chain joins TRBV2 and TRBJ1-1, with D perhaps matching TRBD1 (6 bases). The V gene lost 5 bases and the J gene lost 0 bases, with 10 bases spanning the gap. In germline, CDR1 is SNHLY, CDR2 FYNNEI. This CDR3 region has 14 residues. CDR3 in amino acids: CASSSGEMNTEAFF. The part of the CDR3 DNA that was read is TGTGCCAGCAGTTCAGGGGAGATGAACACTGAA.

This clone was seen more than once but under ten times. The part of the CDR3 DNA that was read is TGTGCCAGCAGTGACCTAAGGGTTGTAAACGAG. This gives the protein CASSDLRVVNE. The entire CDR3 protein is CASSDLRVVNEQYF. The chain employs TRBV6-1 and TRBJ2-7; D not resolved. The read terminates 3 residues ahead of where the CDR3 ends, so the germline J gene completes it. CDR1 and CDR2 from the germline V gene are MNHNS and SASEGT. The V gene lost 3 bases and the J gene lost 5 bases, with 14 bases spanning the gap. The CDR3 has 14 amino acids.

There are a few counts of this clone. The read ends 3 residues shy of where the CDR3 ends; the end is completed using the germline J gene. The V gene is TRBV19, the J gene TRBJ2-5; 7 positions match TRBD1. The CDR3 length is 14 residues. Germline V gene lookup returns CDR1 LNHDA and CDR2 SQIVND (reference sequence). J was trimmed by 2 bases and V by 10 bases; bases with no gene match: 10. CDR3 protein: CATTTGVFQETQYF. The sequenced part of the CDR3 DNA is TGTGCCACTACAACAGGGGTTTTTCAAGAGACC.